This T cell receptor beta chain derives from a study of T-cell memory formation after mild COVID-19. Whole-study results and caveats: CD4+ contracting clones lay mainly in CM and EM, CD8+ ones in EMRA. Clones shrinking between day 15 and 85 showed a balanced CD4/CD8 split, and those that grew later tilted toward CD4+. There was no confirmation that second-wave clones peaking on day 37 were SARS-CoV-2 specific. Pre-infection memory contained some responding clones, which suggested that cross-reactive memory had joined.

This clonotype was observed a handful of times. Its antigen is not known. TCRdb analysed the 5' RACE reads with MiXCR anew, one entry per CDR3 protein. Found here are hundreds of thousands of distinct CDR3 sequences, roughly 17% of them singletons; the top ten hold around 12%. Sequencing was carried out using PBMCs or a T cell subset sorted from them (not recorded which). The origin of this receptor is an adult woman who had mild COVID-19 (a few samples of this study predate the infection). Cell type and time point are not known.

Here the CDR3 reads CASSSSERLYQETQYF. For the CDR3, the DNA is TGCGCCAGCAGCTCCTCCGAGCGGCTGTACCAAGAGACCCAGTACTTC. This chain joins TRBV5-1 and TRBJ2-5, with D maybe TRBD2 (5 bases). CDR3 length: 16 residues. Germline V lookup: CDR1 SGHRS, CDR2 YFSETQ. V was clipped by 3 bases and J by 0 bases, with 15 bases between them.